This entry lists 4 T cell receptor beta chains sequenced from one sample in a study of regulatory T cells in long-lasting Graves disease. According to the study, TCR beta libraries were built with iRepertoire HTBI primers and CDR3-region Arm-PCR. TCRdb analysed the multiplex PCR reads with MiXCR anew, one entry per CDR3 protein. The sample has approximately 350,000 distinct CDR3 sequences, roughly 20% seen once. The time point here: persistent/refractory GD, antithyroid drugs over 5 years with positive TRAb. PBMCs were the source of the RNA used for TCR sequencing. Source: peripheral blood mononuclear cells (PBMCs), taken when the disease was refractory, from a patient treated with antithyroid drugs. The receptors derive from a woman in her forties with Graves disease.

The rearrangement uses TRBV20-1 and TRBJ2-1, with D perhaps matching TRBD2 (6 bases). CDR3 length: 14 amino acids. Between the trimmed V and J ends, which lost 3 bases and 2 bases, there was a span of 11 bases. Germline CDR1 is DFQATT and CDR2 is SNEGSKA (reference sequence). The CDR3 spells CSASGGRPYNEQFF. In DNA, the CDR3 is TGCAGTGCTAGTGGGGGGAGACCCTACAATGAGCAGTTCTTC.

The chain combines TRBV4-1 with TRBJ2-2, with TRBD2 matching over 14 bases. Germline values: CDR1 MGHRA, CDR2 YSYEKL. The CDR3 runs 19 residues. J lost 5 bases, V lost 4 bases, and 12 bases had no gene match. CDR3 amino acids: CASSRWTSGRFVFTGELFF. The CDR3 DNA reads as TGCGCCAGCAGCCGATGGACTAGCGGGAGGTTTGTGTTTACCGGGGAGCTGTTTTTT.

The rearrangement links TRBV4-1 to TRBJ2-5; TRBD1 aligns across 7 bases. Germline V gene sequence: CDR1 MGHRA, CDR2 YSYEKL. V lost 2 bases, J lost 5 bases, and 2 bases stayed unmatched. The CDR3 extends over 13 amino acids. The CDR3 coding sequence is TGCGCCAGCAGCCAAATGGACAGGGAGACCCAGTACTTC. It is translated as CASSQMDRETQYF.

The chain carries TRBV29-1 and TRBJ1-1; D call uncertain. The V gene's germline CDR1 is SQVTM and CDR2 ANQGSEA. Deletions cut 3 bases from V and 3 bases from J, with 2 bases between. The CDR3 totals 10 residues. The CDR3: CSVDHTEAFF. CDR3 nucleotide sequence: TGCAGCGTTGACCACACTGAAGCTTTCTTT.